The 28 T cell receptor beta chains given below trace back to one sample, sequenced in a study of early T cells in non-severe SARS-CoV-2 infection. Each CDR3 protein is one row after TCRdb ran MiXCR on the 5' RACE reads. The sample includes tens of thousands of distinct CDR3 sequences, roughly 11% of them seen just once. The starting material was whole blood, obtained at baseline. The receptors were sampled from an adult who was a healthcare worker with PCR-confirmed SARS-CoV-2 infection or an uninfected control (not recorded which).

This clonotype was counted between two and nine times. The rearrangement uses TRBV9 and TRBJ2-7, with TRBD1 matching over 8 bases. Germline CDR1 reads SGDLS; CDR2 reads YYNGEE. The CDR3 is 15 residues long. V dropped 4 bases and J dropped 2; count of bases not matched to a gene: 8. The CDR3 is CASSPRTGNTYEQYF. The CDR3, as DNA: TGTGCCAGCAGCCCCCGGACAGGGAATACCTACGAGCAGTACTTC.

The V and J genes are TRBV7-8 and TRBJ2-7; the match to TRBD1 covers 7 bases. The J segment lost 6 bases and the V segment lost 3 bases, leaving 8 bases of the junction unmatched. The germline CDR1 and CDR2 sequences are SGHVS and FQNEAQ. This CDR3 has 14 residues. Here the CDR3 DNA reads TGTGCCAGCAGCTTGGACAGGCAAGTGGGCGAGCAGTACTTC. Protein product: CASSLDRQVGEQYF.

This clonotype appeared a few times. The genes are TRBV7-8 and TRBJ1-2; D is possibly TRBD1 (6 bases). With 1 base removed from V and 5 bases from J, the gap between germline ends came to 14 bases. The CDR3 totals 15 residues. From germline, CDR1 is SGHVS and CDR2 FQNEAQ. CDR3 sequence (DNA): TGTGCCAGCAGCTTAGAGGCGGGGGCTGGTTATGGCTACACCTTC. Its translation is CASSLEAGAGYGYTF.

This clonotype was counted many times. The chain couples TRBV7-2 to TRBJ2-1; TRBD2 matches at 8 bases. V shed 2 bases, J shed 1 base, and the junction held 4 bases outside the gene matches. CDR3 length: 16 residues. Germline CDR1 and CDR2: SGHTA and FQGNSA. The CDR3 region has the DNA TGTGCCAGCAGCTTATTGTCTAGCGGGTCCTACAATGAGCAGTTCTTC. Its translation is CASSLLSSGSYNEQFF. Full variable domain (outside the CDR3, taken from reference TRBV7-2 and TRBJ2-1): GAGVSQSPSNKVTEKGKDVELRCDPISGHTALYWYRQSLGQGLEFLIYFQGNSAPDKSGLPSDRFSAERTGGSVSTLTIQRTQQEDSAVYLCASSLLSSGSYNEQFFGPGTRLTVL.

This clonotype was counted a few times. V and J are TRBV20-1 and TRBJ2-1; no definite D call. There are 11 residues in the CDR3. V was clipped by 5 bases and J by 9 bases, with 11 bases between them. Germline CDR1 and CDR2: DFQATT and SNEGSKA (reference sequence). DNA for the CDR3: TGCAGTGCTCTTCCCTTTGGTGAGCAGTTCTTC. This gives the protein CSALPFGEQFF.

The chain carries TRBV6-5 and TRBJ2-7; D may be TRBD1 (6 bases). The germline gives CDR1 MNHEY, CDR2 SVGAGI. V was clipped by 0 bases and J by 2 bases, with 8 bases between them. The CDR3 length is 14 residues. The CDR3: CASSYSGGPYEQYF. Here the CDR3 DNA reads TGTGCCAGCAGTTACTCAGGGGGACCCTACGAGCAGTACTTC.

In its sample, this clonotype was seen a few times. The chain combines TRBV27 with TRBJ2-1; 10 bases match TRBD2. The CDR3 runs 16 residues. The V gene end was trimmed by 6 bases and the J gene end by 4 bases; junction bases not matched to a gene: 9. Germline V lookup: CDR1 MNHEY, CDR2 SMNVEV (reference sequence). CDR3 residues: CASRPLLAGAYNEQFF. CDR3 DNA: TGTGCCAGCAGACCCCTGCTAGCGGGAGCTTACAATGAGCAGTTCTTC.

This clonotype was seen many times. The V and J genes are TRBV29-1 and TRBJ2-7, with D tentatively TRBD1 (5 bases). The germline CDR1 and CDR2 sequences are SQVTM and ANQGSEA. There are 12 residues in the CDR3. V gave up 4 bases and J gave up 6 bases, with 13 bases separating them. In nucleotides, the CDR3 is TGCAGCGTTGCAGGGTCAGCCTCCGAGCAGTACTTC. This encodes CSVAGSASEQYF.

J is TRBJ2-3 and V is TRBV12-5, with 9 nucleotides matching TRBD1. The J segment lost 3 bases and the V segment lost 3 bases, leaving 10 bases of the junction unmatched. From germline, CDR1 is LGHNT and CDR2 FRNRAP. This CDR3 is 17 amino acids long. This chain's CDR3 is CASGFTRGQGVTDTQYF. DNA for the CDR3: TGTGCTAGTGGTTTCACCAGGGGACAGGGAGTGACAGATACGCAGTATTTT.

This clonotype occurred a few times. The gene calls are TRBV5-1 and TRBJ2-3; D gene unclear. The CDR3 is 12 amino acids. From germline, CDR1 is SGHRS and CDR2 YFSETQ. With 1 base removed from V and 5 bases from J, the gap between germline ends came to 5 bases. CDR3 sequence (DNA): TGCGCCAGCAGCTTGTCACAAGATACGCAGTATTTT. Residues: CASSLSQDTQYF.

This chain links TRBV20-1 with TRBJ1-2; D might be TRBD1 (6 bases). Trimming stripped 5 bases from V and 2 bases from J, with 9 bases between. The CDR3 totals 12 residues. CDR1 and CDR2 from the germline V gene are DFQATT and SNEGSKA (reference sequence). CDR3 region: CSAVTGNYGYTF. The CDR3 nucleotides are TGCAGTGCTGTCACAGGGAACTATGGCTACACCTTC.

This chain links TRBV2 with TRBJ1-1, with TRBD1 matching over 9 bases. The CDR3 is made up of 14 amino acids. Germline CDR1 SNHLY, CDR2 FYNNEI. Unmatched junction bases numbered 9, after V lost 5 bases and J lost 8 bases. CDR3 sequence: CASSSTGQGVEAFF. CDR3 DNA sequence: TGTGCCAGCAGTTCCACGGGACAGGGAGTAGAAGCTTTCTTT.

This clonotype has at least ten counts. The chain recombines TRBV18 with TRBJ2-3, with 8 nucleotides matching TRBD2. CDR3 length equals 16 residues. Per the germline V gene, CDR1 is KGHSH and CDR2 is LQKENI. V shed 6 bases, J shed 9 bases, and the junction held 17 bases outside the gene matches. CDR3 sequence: CASSPQGASGSGTQYF. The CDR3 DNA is TGTGCCAGCTCCCCCCAAGGAGCTAGCGGGTCGGGGACGCAGTATTTT.

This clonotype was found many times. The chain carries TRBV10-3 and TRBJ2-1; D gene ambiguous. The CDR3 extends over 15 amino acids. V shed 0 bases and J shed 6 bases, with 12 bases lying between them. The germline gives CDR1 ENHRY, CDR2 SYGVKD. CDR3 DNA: TGTGCCATCAGTGAGTCCACGGCTGCATCCAATGAGCAGTTCTTC. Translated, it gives CAISESTAASNEQFF.

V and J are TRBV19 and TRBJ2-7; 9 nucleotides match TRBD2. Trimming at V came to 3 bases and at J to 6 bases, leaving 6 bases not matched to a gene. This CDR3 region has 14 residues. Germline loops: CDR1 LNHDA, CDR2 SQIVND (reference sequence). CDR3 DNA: TGTGCCAGTAGTATTTGGAGCGGGAGGTCCGAGCAGTACTTC. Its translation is CASSIWSGRSEQYF.

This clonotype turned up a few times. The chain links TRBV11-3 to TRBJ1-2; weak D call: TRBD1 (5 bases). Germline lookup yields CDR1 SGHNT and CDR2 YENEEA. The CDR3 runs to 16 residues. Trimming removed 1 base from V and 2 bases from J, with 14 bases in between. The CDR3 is CASSLGVAGPNYGYTF. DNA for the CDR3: TGTGCCAGCAGCTTAGGAGTAGCGGGGCCCAACTATGGCTACACCTTC.

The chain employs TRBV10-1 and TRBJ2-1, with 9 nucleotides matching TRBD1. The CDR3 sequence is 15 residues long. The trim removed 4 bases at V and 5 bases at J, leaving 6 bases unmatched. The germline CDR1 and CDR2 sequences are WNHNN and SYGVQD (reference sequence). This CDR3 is CASSVTGGKDNEQFF. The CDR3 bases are TGCGCCAGCAGTGTTACAGGGGGCAAGGACAATGAGCAGTTCTTC.

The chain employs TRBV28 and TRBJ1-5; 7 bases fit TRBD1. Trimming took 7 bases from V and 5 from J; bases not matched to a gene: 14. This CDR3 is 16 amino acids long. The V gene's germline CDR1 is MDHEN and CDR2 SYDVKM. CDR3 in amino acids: CASTFIGTAIYQPQHF. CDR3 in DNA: TGTGCCAGCACTTTTATTGGGACAGCTATTTATCAGCCCCAGCATTTT.

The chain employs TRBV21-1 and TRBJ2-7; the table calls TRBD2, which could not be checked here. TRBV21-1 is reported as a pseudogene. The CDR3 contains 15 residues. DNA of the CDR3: TGTGCCAGCAGCACCAGGACTAGCGGATGCTACGAGCAGTACTTC. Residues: CASSTRTSGCYEQYF.

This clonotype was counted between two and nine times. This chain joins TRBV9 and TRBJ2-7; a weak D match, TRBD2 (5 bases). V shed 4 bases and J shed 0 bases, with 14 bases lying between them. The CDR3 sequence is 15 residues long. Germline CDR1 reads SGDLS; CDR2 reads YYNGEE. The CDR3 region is CASSPQLGSSYEQYF. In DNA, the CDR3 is TGTGCCAGCAGCCCCCAGCTTGGGAGCTCCTACGAGCAGTACTTC.

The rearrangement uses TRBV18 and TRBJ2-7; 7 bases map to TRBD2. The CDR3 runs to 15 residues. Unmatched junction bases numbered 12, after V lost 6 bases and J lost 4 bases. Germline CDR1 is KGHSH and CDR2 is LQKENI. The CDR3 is CASSAPGGRPYEQYF. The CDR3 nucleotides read TGTGCCAGCTCTGCCCCGGGGGGACGGCCATACGAGCAGTACTTC.

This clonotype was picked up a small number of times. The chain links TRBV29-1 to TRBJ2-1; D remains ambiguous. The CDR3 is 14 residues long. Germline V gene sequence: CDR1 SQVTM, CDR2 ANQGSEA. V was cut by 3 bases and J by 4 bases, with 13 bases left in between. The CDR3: CSVDTPRHYNEQFF. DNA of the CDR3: TGCAGCGTTGATACTCCGAGACATTACAATGAGCAGTTCTTC.

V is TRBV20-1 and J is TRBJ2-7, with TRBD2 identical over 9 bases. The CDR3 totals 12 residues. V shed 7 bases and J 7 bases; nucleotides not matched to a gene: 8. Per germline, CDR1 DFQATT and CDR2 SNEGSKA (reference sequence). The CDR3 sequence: CSVRSGRREQYF. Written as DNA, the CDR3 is TGCAGTGTCCGCAGCGGGAGGCGGGAGCAGTACTTC.

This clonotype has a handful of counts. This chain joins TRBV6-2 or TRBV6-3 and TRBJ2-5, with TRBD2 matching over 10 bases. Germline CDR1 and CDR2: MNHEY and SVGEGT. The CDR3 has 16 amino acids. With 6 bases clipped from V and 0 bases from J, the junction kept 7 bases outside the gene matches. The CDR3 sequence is CASSDATSGYQETQYF. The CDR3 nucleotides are TGTGCCAGCAGCGACGCGACTAGCGGGTACCAAGAGACCCAGTACTTC.

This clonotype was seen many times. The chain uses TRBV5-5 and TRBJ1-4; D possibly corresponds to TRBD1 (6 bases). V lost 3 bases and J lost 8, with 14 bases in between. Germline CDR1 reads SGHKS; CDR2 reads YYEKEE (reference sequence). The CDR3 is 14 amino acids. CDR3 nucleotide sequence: TGTGCCAGCAGCTCACAGGGATATCGAGAAAAACTGTTTTTT. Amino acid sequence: CASSSQGYREKLFF.

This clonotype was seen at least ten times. The CDR3 region is CASSQFGNPREQYF. The DNA of the CDR3 is TGTGCCAGCAGCCAATTTGGAAACCCTCGCGAGCAGTACTTC. The chain has TRBV14 and TRBJ2-7; D unclear. V dropped 2 bases and J dropped 6 bases, with 14 bases sitting between them. The CDR3 is 14 amino acids. Germline V CDR1 and CDR2: SGHDN, FVKESK.

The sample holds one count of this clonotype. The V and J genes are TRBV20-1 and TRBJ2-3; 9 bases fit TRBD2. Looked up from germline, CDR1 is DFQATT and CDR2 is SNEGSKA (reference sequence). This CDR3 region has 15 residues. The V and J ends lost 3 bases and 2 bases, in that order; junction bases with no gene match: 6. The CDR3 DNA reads TGCAGTGCTAGTTCGACTAGCGGCTACACAGATACGCAGTATTTT. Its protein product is CSASSTSGYTDTQYF.

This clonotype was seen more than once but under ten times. The CDR3 here is CAISGRDRGTDTQYF. The DNA of the CDR3 is TGTGCCATCAGTGGGCGGGACAGGGGCACAGATACGCAGTATTTT. The rearrangement uses TRBV10-3 and TRBJ2-3, with 9 bases that match TRBD1. This CDR3 is built from 15 residues. Germline assignment: CDR1 ENHRY and CDR2 SYGVKD. The J segment lost 1 base and the V segment lost 4 bases, leaving 3 bases of the junction unmatched.